This TCR beta chain was documented in a study of lymphopenia after photon versus proton radiotherapy. Regarding the study as a whole: Relative stability marked proton patients; photon patients lost diversity and naive cells.

Repertoires were generated with immunoSEQ multiplex PCR, while TCRdb's copy carries only in-frame clones and drops some. Seen here are roughly 42,000 clones, less than 90% observed once, and the top ten hold around 2.2%. Germline lookup yields CDR1 GTSNPN and CDR2 SVGIG (reference sequence). With 5 bases clipped from V and 6 bases from J, the junction kept 2 bases outside the gene matches. The CDR3 runs to 13 residues. As for this clone: Its antigen is unidentified.

The chain combines TRBV30 with TRBJ2-3; TRBD2 agrees at 13 bases. The clonotype was recovered from a man between 35 and 55 years old with gastric cancer. Here the sequenced sample was peripheral blood, taken from a patient treated with photon-based radiotherapy. This CDR3 reads CAWGLAGVDTQYF. The CDR3 DNA sequence: TGTGCCTGGGGACTAGCGGGGGTTGATACGCAGTATTTT.